This TCR beta chain stems from a study of cytomegalovirus exposure and HLA in healthy donors. Study-level background: As released early, the data held about 85 million unique TCRs from HLA-typed donors.

From germline, CDR1 is SGHTA and CDR2 FQGNSA. V gave up 8 bases and J gave up 3 bases, with 12 bases separating them. The CDR3 loop spans 13 amino acids. It was with 60 Vbeta and 13 Jbeta primers that the PCR ran. Repertoires were generated with immunoSEQ multiplex PCR, while TCRdb's copy carries only in-frame clones and drops some. The sample table includes 100,000 to 150,000 clones. Notes on the study in general: The study listed approximately 160 cytomegalovirus-associated TCR beta chains. TCR beta sequences reportedly predicted the HLA-A and HLA-B alleles of most subjects accurately.

As to this clone: What it recognizes is unknown.

Sequences were obtained from PBMCs. The receptor was isolated from a woman aged 35 to 49 in good health and CMV-seropositive. This chain connects TRBV7-2 to TRBJ2-3; a possible D gene is TRBD2 (5 bases). As DNA, the CDR3 is TGTGCCAGCCGGTATTCGGGGACAGATACGCAGTATTTT. Its translation: CASRYSGTDTQYF.